The clone carrying this T cell receptor beta chain has a single count. Its target is not known. The data are from a study of T cell responses to AZD1222 COVID-19 vaccine. Regarding the study as a whole: Increases in Spike-specific TCR breadth and depth were seen after two AZD1222 doses.

The assay was immunoSEQ multiplex PCR, and TCRdb's table has in-frame clones only and misses some. The sample contains 50,000 to 65,000 clones, 65% to 85% of which appear only once. The source material was peripheral blood, sampled 28 days after the second AZD1222 dose. This clonotype originated in an adult who received the AZD1222 COVID-19 vaccine.

CDR3 bases: TGTGCCAGCAGCTCAGGAGGGCATCAGCCCCAGCATTTT. Translated: CASSSGGHQPQHF. V is TRBV27 and J is TRBJ1-5, with D uncertain. The CDR3 has 13 amino acids. V was cut by 6 bases and J by 5 bases, with 11 bases left in between. Germline V lookup: CDR1 MNHEY, CDR2 SMNVEV (reference sequence).